This is a list of T cell receptor beta chains from one sample in a study of T cell responses to AZD1222 COVID-19 vaccine. Sequencing used immunoSEQ multiplex PCR; TCRdb keeps in-frame clones, though not all of them. The data hold about 120,000 clones, with roughly 90% observed a single time. Sequenced material: peripheral blood, taken on day 0 of AZD1222 vaccination. These receptors all come from an adult in good health. Both conserved end residues are part of each CDR3. The D gene is left open where the match is weak. Some rows mark clone size as missing; the rest say once, few, many or name a class of expanded clone.

j_call v_call clone_size d_call cdr3_nt cdr3_aa
TRBJ2-7 TRBV7-9 . . TGTGCCAGCAGCTTCACAGATCCAGGCTACGAGCAGTACTTC CASSFTDPGYEQYF
TRBJ2-3 TRBV9 . . TGTGCCAGCAGCGTAAGTGGACCTAGCACAGATACGCAGTATTTT CASSVSGPSTDTQYF
TRBJ2-3 TRBV24-1 . . TGTGCCACCAGTGATTTGCAAGGCACAGATACGCAGTATTTT CATSDLQGTDTQYF
TRBJ1-1 TRBV9 . . TGTGCCAGCAGCACCCCCCCCCGAGGGAACACTGAAGCTTTCTTT CASSTPPRGNTEAFF
TRBJ2-3 TRBV6-4 . . TGTGCCAGCAGTGACTCGTGGGGGGGCACAGATACGCAGTATTTT CASSDSWGGTDTQYF
TRBJ1-1 TRBV4-1 . . TGCGCCAGCAGCCAAGCCTTCGGGACGGCGAACACTGAAGCTTTCTTT CASSQAFGTANTEAFF
TRBJ2-7 TRBV6-2/TRBV6-3 . . TGTGCCAGCAGTTACGCCGGACAGCCGTCCTACGAGCAGTACTTC CASSYAGQPSYEQYF
TRBJ1-1 TRBV11-3 . TRBD1 TGTGCCAGCTCCCGGGACAGCCGAGGGACTGAAGCTTTCTTT CASSRDSRGTEAFF
TRBJ2-7 TRBV29-1 . . TGCAGCGTCAACCTCGTCCCATCGGAGCAGTACTTC CSVNLVPSEQYF
TRBJ2-1 TRBV11-2 . TRBD2 TGTGCCAGCAGCCCGGGGACTACCGCCTACAATGAGCAGTTCTTC CASSPGTTAYNEQFF
TRBJ2-3 TRBV15 few . TGTGCCACCAGCAGAGGCGGCAGGAGCACAGATACGCAGTATTTT CATSRGGRSTDTQYF
TRBJ2-1 TRBV7-8 . . TGTGCCAGCAGCTTAATCTTTAATGAGCAGTTCTTC CASSLIFNEQFF
TRBJ2-3 TRBV6-1 . . TGTGCCAGCACCCAGACAGGAGGCACAGATACGCAGTATTTT CASTQTGGTDTQYF
TRBJ1-2 TRBV5-5 . . TGTGCCAGCAGCTGGAAGGGTACTAGCGACTACACCTTC CASSWKGTSDYTF
TRBJ2-3 TRBV7-9 . TRBD2 TGTGCCAGCAGCCAACCGAGGGGGGCGGGGGGCACCCGGACAGATACGCAGTATTTT CASSQPRGAGGTRTDTQYF
TRBJ1-2 TRBV18 . TRBD1 TGTGCCAGCTCACTTACCCGGGACAGGTTTTTGGGTGGCTACACCTTC CASSLTRDRFLGGYTF
TRBJ2-7 TRBV10-3 . TRBD1 TGTGCCATCAGCGATGAACAGGGGAACAGCTACGAGCAGTACTTC CAISDEQGNSYEQYF
TRBJ2-1 TRBV5-1 . TRBD1 TGCGCCAGCAGCCCTCGTCGGGACAGACTCTACAATGAGCAGTTCTTC CASSPRRDRLYNEQFF
TRBJ1-4 TRBV2 . . TGTGCCAGCATTCGAGGGGTTAATGAAAAACTGTTTTTT CASIRGVNEKLFF
TRBJ1-2 TRBV19 . . TGTGCCAGTAGTATCCTGAGGGGAGAGGGGGGCTACACCTTC CASSILRGEGGYTF
TRBJ1-5 TRBV28 . . TGTGCCAGCAGTGGACAGCTTTATAGCAATCAGCCCCAGCATTTT CASSGQLYSNQPQHF
TRBJ1-2 TRBV5-4 . . TGTGCCAGCACCCACGGGACGGCTAACTATGGCTACACCTTC CASTHGTANYGYTF
TRBJ2-2 TRBV11-1 . . TGTGCCAGCAGCTCATCGGCTGGTTCCACCGGGGAGCTGTTTTTT CASSSSAGSTGELFF
TRBJ2-1 TRBV6-1 . . TGTGCCAGCAGTGAAGCGCTTCTGGGGTTCAATGAGCAGTTCTTC CASSEALLGFNEQFF
TRBJ1-2 TRBV27 . . TGTGCCAGCAGTTTATCCCCGTTAGCTAACTATGGCTACACCTTC CASSLSPLANYGYTF
TRBJ1-4 TRBV5-1 . TRBD1 TGCGCCAGCAGCGTAGGGACAGGGGGCTCTGAAAAACTGTTTTTT CASSVGTGGSEKLFF
TRBJ2-1 TRBV7-9 . . TGTGCCAGCAGCTCTAGCAGGGGTAGGAATGAGCAGTTCTTC CASSSSRGRNEQFF
TRBJ1-5 TRBV28 . . TGTGCCAGCAGTACAGTATGGGCAGGGGATCAGCCCCAGCATTTT CASSTVWAGDQPQHF
TRBJ1-1 TRBV6-1 . TRBD1 TGTGCCAGCAGTGAAAGCGACAGGGGGCTGACTGAAGCTTTCTTT CASSESDRGLTEAFF
TRBJ1-1 TRBV30 . . TGTGCCTGGAGTGTAGGACACTCGGAGGGGGTGAACACTGAAGCTTTCTTT CAWSVGHSEGVNTEAFF
TRBJ1-2 TRBV27 . . TGTGCCAGCAGTTTATACGGGGGGCGTAACTATGGCTACACCTTC CASSLYGGRNYGYTF
TRBJ1-1 TRBV30 . . TGTGCCTGGAGCCCGGGGTTAACTGAAGCTTTCTTT CAWSPGLTEAFF
TRBJ1-1 TRBV7-6 once TRBD1 TGTGCCAGCAGCCCCCCTCGACAGGGCCCCCTCACTGAAGCTTTCTTT CASSPPRQGPLTEAFF
TRBJ2-1 TRBV19 . TRBD2 TGTGCCAGTAGTGGACTAGCGGGGGGGCCGAGTGAGCAGTTCTTC CASSGLAGGPSEQFF
TRBJ1-2 TRBV2 . TRBD1 TGTGCCAGCAGTGAATTACAGGGGAACTATGGCTACACCTTC CASSELQGNYGYTF
TRBJ2-5 TRBV29-1 once TRBD2 TGCAGCGTTGATCGCCCTTTAGCGGGGAAAGAGACCCAGTACTTC CSVDRPLAGKETQYF
TRBJ1-2 TRBV7-8 . TRBD1 TGTGCCAGCAGCCAACCCGGGACAGGGGTCTATGGCTACACCTTC CASSQPGTGVYGYTF
TRBJ2-2 TRBV7-6 . TRBD2 TGTGCCAGCAGCCAGCAGGGACTAGCGGAATTCACCGGGGAGCTGTTTTTT CASSQQGLAEFTGELFF
TRBJ2-3 TRBV29-1 once TRBD2 TGCAGCGTTGGACTACGCGGGACTAGCCTAGCAGATACGCAGTATTTT CSVGLRGTSLADTQYF
TRBJ1-5 TRBV24-1 . . TGTGCCACCAGCACAGGGAATAGCAATCAGCCCCAGCATTTT CATSTGNSNQPQHF
TRBJ2-4 TRBV5-6 . TRBD1 TGTGCCAGCAGGCGGACCACAGGGGGCATTCAGTACTTC CASRRTTGGIQYF
TRBJ1-4 TRBV6-5 . TRBD1 TGTGCCAGCAGTCCGACAGGGGAGGAAAAACTGTTTTTT CASSPTGEEKLFF